This TCR beta chain was recorded in a study of cytomegalovirus exposure and HLA in healthy donors. V shed 1 base and J shed 4 bases, with 10 bases lying between them. The CDR3 consists of 14 residues. Germline lookup yields CDR1 SGHAT and CDR2 FQNNGV. At collection, donors were nominally healthy, but unrecorded immune exposures were probable. Turning to this clone: Its antigen is as yet unknown.

The study, taken as a whole, reports: Analyses of presence/absence relied on an assumption of roughly uniform sequencing depth across donors. Sequences of the TCR beta chain were said to predict the HLA-A and HLA-B alleles of most subjects accurately.

Primers for the PCR totalled 60 Vbeta and 13 Jbeta. TCRdb's table, derived via immunoSEQ multiplex PCR, lists solely in-frame clones and lacks some. The table has roughly 120,000 clones, roughly 80% seen once; the top ten hold over 9%. The sequencing sample was made of PBMCs. The genes are TRBV11-2 and TRBJ1-2; no reliable D call. This sequence was found in a male donor in good health and CMV-seropositive. CDR3 protein: CASSLVPGIYGYTF. The CDR3 nucleotides read TGTGCCAGCAGCTTAGTTCCGGGTATCTATGGCTACACCTTC.